This T cell receptor (beta chain) stems from a study of response to subunit inactivated influenza vaccine. Broader study findings: Each seasonal influenza vaccination recruits few new T cells, the authors suggested.

Between the trimmed V and J ends, which lost 6 bases and 0 bases, there was a span of 13 bases. The CDR3 sequence is 15 residues long. CDR1 is MNHNS, CDR2 SASEGT, per germline. Details on this clonotype: Its antigen is currently unknown.

TCRdb redid the calling of the RT-PCR reads with MiXCR, one entry per CDR3 protein. Seen here are around 320,000 distinct CDR3 sequences, roughly 22% observed once, and the top ten hold around 10%. The specimen comprised PBMCs from blood, sampled about 20 months after vaccination. The chain uses TRBV6-1 and TRBJ2-3; D remains unclear. The source is a man between 45 and 75 years old who received an inactivated influenza vaccine. The CDR3 sequence: CASSPTGPSTDTQYF. The CDR3 DNA reads TGTGCCAGCAGCCCAACCGGGCCTAGCACAGATACGCAGTATTTT.